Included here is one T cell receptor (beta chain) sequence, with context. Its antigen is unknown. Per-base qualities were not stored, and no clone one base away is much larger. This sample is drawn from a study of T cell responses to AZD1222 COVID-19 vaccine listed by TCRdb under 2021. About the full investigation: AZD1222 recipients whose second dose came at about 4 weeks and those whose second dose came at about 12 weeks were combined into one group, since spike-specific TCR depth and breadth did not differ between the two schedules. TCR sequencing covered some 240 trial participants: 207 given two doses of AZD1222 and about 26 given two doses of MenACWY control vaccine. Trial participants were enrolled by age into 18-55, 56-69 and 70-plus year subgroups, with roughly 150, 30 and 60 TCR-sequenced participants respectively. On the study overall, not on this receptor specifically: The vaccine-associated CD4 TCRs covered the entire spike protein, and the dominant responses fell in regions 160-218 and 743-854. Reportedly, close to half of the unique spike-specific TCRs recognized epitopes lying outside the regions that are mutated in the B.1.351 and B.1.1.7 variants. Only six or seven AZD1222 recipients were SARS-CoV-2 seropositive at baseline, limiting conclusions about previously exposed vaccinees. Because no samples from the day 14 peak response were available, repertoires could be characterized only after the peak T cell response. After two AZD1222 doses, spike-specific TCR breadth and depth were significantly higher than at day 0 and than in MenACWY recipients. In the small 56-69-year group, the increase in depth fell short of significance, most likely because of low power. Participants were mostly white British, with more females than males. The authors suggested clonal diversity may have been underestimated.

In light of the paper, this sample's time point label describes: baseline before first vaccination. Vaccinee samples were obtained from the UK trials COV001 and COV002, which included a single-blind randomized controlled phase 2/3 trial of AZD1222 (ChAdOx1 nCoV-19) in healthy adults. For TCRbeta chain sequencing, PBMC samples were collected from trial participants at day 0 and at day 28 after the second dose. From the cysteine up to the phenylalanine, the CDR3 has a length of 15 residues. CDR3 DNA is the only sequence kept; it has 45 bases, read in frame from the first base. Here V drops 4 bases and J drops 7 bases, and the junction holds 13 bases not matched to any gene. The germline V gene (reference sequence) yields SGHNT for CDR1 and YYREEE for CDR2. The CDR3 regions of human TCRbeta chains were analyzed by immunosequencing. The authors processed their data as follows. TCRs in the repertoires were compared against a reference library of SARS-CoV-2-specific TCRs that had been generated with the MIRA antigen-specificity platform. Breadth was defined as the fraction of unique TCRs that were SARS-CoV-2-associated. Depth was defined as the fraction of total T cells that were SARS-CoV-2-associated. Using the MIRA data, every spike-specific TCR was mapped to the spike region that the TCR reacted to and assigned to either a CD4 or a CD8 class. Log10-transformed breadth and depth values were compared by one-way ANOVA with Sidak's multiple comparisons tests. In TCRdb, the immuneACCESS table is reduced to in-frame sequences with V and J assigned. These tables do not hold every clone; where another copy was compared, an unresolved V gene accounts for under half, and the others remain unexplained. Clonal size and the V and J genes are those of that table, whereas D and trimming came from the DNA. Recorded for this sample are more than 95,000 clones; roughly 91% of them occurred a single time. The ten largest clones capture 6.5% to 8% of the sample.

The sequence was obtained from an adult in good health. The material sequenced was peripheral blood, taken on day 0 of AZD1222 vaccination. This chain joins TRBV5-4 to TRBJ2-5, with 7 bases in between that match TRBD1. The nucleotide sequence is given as TGTGCCAGCAGCACTGGGACAGAGGGCCTAGGGACCCAGTACTTC. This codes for CASSTGTEGLGTQYF.